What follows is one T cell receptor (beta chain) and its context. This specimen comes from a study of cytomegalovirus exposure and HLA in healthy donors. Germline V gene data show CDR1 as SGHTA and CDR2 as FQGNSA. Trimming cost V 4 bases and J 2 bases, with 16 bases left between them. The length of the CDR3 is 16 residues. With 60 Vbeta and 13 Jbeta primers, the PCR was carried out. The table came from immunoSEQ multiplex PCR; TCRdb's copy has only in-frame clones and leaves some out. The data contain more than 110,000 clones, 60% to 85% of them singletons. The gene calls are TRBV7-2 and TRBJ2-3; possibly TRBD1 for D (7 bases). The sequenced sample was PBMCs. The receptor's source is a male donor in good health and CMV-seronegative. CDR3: CASSSQQGGFTDTQYF. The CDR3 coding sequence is TGTGCCAGCAGCTCCCAGCAGGGGGGATTCACAGATACGCAGTATTTT. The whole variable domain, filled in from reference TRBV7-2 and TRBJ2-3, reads GAGVSQSPSNKVTEKGKDVELRCDPISGHTALYWYRQSLGQGLEFLIYFQGNSAPDKSGLPSDRFSAERTGGSVSTLTIQRTQQEDSAVYLCASSSQQGGFTDTQYFGPGTRLTVL.